These 11 T cell receptor beta chains were sequenced from one sample in a study of blood T cell repertoires in COVID-19. The data were produced by immunoSEQ multiplex PCR, yet TCRdb's version contains in-frame clones alone and is incomplete. The repertoire holds under 350,000 clones, with 70% to 90% as singletons. Sequenced input: peripheral blood. These receptors were obtained from a human donor in a cohort sampled during active COVID-19.

This clone was observed once. V gene TRBV5-4 combines with J gene TRBJ1-2; 12 nucleotides line up with TRBD1. Germline loops: CDR1 SGHNT, CDR2 YYREEE (reference sequence). The CDR3 extends over 15 amino acids. Germline trimming cut 4 bases from V and 4 bases from J; bases unmatched to any gene: 5. This CDR3 is CASSRGTGGVYGYTF. In DNA, the CDR3 is TGTGCCAGCAGCCGCGGGACAGGGGGCGTCTATGGCTACACCTTC.

This sequence joins TRBV10-3 and TRBJ2-7; 13 bases align to TRBD2. The CDR3 runs to 16 residues. V was pared by 2 bases and J by 3 bases, with 4 bases of the junction left unmatched. Germline V gives CDR1 ENHRY, CDR2 SYGVKD. The CDR3 loop reads CAISEGGTSGVYEQYF. For the CDR3, the DNA is TGTGCCATCAGTGAGGGGGGGACTAGCGGGGTCTACGAGCAGTACTTC.

The sample holds one count of this clone. This chain uses TRBV7-8 with TRBJ1-2; maybe TRBD1 (5 bases). The germline gives CDR1 SGHVS, CDR2 FQNEAQ. V shed 1 base and J shed 5 bases, with 11 bases lying between them. This CDR3 contains 14 residues. The CDR3 bases are TGTGCCAGCAGCTTAGTTACAGGAACTTATGGCTACACCTTC. It specifies CASSLVTGTYGYTF.

This clone was seen a handful of times. The chain recombines TRBV25-1 with TRBJ2-2; D is uncertain. Trimming took 2 bases from V and 5 from J, leaving 12 bases between them. The germline V gene has CDR1 MGHDK and CDR2 SYGVNS. The CDR3 is 15 residues long. The CDR3 sequence is CASSERITTTGELFF. DNA of the CDR3: TGTGCCAGCAGTGAACGTATCACGACAACCGGGGAGCTGTTTTTT. Variable domain in full (rest from reference TRBV25-1 and TRBJ2-2): EADIYQTPRYLVIGTGKKITLECSQTMGHDKMYWYQQDPGMELHLIHYSYGVNSTEKGDLSSESTVSRIRTEHFPLTLESARPSHTSQYLCASSERITTTGELFFGEGSRLTVL.

The chain uses TRBV10-2 and TRBJ2-1; tentatively, D is TRBD2 (6 bases). V was pared by 8 bases and J by 4 bases, with 18 bases between. There are 15 residues in the CDR3. Germline V gives CDR1 WSHSY, CDR2 SAAADI. The CDR3 loop is CASAFGGRLYNEQFF. CDR3 sequence (DNA): TGCGCCAGCGCCTTTGGGGGGAGACTATACAATGAGCAGTTCTTC.

The CDR3 nucleotides are TGTGCCTGGAGTGTGGACATAAATCAGCCCCAGCATTTT. Amino acids: CAWSVDINQPQHF. The genes are TRBV30 and TRBJ1-5; tentative D call: TRBD1 (5 bases). Germline CDR1 and CDR2: GTSNPN and SVGIG (reference sequence). The CDR3 runs 13 residues. The V gene lost 0 bases and the J gene lost 4 bases, with 7 bases spanning the gap.

The chain has TRBV2 and TRBJ1-2, with D maybe TRBD1 (6 bases). Germline V gene data show CDR1 as SNHLY and CDR2 as FYNNEI. The germline V and J ends were trimmed by 4 bases and 6 bases, with 15 bases remaining between them. The CDR3 is 14 residues long. CDR3 sequence: CASSVQGRRDGYTF. DNA of the CDR3: TGTGCCAGCAGTGTTCAGGGGCGACGGGATGGCTACACCTTC.

V gene TRBV20-1 combines with J gene TRBJ2-7, with TRBD2 as a possible D gene (5 bases). CDR1 and CDR2 from the germline V gene are DFQATT and SNEGSKA (reference sequence). The CDR3 covers 14 residues. Trimming removed 3 bases from V and 0 bases from J, with 12 bases in between. In DNA, the CDR3 is TGCAGTGCTAGTGACGGGGATCTCTCCTACGAGCAGTACTTC. Protein product: CSASDGDLSYEQYF.

The chain carries TRBV7-8 and TRBJ1-4, with TRBD1 matching 8 bases. Trimming removed 7 bases from V and 0 bases from J; junction bases left unmatched: 22. Germline V gives CDR1 SGHVS, CDR2 FQNEAQ. The CDR3 length is 21 residues. The CDR3 loop is CASTDRGVASRLIATNEKLFF. In DNA form, the CDR3 reads TGTGCCAGCACCGACAGGGGAGTGGCCAGTAGGTTAATTGCAACTAATGAAAAACTGTTTTTT. The full variable domain, in which reference TRBV7-8 and TRBJ1-4 provide the parts outside the CDR3, is GAGVSQSPRYKVAKRGQDVALRCDPISGHVSLFWYQQALGQGPEFLTYFQNEAQLDKSGLPSDRFFAERPEGSVSTLKIQRTQQEDSAVYLCASTDRGVASRLIATNEKLFFGSGTQLSVL.

This chain joins TRBV15 and TRBJ2-2, with 7 positions matching TRBD2. CDR3 length: 16 amino acids. The V gene end was trimmed by 7 bases and the J gene end by 4 bases; junction bases not matched to a gene: 12. Looked up from germline, CDR1 is LNHNV and CDR2 is YYDKDF (reference sequence). CDR3 DNA: TGTGCCACCACGGGGGGACCCCTACACCGCACCGGGGAGCTGTTTTTT. This encodes CATTGGPLHRTGELFF.

The genes are TRBV21-1 and TRBJ2-7; TRBD1, the D gene given by the table, was not confirmed from the DNA. TRBV21-1 constitutes a pseudogene. This CDR3 is 15 amino acids long. CDR3 nucleotide sequence: TGTGCCAGCAGCAAAGGGGGCAGGAGCCTATTAGAGCAGTACTTC. Protein: CASSKGGRSLLEQYF.